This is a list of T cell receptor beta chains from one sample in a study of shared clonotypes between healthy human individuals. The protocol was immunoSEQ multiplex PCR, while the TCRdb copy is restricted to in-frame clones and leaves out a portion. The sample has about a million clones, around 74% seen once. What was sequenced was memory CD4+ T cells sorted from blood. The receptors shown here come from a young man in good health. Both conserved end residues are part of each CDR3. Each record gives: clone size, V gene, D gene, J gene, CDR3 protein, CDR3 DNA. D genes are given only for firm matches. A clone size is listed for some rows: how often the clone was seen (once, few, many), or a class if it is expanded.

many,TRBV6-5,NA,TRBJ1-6,CASSYSRQGNSPLHF,TGTGCCAGCAGTTACTCGCGTCAGGGAAATTCACCCCTCCACTTT
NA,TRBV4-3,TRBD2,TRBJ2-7,CASSQVSSGGGGAEQYF,TGCGCCAGCAGCCAAGTCAGTAGCGGGGGAGGGGGAGCCGAGCAGTACTTC
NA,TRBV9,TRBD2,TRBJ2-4,CASSVGQGTSQNIQYF,TGTGCCAGCAGCGTAGGGCAGGGGACTAGCCAAAACATTCAGTACTTC
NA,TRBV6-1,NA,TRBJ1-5,CASSFRSNQPQHF,TGTGCCAGCAGTTTCAGGAGCAATCAGCCCCAGCATTTT
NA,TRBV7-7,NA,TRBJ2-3,CASSLAGEDTQYF,TGTGCTAGCAGCTTAGCAGGCGAAGATACGCAGTATTTT
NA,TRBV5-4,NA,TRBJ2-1,CASSLGQAIYNEQFF,TGTGCCAGCAGCTTGGGACAGGCTATCTACAATGAGCAGTTCTTC
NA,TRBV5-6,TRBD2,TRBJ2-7,CASSLGLAGGRGEEQYF,TGTGCCAGCAGCTTGGGACTAGCGGGGGGGCGAGGGGAAGAGCAGTACTTC
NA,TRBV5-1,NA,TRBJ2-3,CASSLEGLGDTQYF,TGCGCCAGCAGCTTGGAAGGACTGGGCGATACGCAGTATTTT
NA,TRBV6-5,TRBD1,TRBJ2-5,CASSQGQGVGETQYF,TGTGCCAGCAGCCAGGGACAGGGGGTTGGTGAGACCCAGTACTTC
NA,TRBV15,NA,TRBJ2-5,CATSRLLGPETQYF,TGTGCCACCAGCCGCCTTTTGGGCCCGGAGACCCAGTACTTC
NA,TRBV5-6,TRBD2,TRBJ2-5,CASSLAGGGETQYF,TGTGCCAGCAGCTTGGCGGGGGGAGGAGAGACCCAGTACTTC
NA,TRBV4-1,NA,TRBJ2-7,CASSQDPASGVTFYEQYF,TGCGCCAGCAGCCAAGATCCAGCCAGTGGGGTCACTTTCTACGAGCAGTACTTC
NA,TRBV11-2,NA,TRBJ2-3,CASSLGTRSTDTQYF,TGTGCCAGCAGCCTAGGGACCCGGAGCACAGATACGCAGTATTTT
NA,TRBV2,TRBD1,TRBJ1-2,CASTPTGGQGYTF,TGTGCCAGCACCCCGACAGGGGGCCAAGGCTACACCTTC
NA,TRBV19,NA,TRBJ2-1,CASRRTWGRYNEQFF,TGTGCCAGTAGGAGGACCTGGGGGCGATACAATGAGCAGTTCTTC
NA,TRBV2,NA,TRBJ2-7,CASSEDYSPYEQYF,TGTGCCAGCAGTGAAGACTACTCCCCCTACGAGCAGTACTTC
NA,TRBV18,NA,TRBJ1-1,CASSPGQGMNTGAFF,TGTGCCAGCTCACCGGGCCAGGGGATGAACACTGGAGCTTTCTTT
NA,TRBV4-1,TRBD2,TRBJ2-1,CASSQEEFASGSLVDNEQFF,TGCGCCAGCAGCCAAGAAGAATTCGCTAGCGGGAGCCTGGTCGACAATGAGCAGTTCTTC
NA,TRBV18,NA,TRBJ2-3,CATNSVGDTQYF,TGTGCCACCAATTCAGTGGGGGATACGCAGTATTTT
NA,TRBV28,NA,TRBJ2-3,CASSGGGNADTQYF,TGTGCCAGCAGTGGGGGGGGCAACGCAGATACGCAGTATTTT
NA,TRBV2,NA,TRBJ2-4,CASLQVSAKNIQYF,TGTGCCAGCTTACAGGTCTCAGCCAAAAACATTCAGTACTTC
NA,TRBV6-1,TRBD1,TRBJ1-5,CASRYRGNQPQHF,TGTGCCAGCAGGTACAGGGGAAACCAGCCCCAGCATTTT
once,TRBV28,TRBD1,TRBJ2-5,CAGSGGSLGETQYF,TGTGCCGGGTCAGGGGGCTCGTTGGGGGAGACCCAGTACTTC
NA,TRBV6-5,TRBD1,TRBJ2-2,CASSVRTGQGGELFF,TGTGCCAGCAGTGTGCGGACAGGGCAGGGCGGGGAGCTGTTTTTT
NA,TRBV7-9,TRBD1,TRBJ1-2,CASSPAGGGYTF,TGTGCCAGCAGCCCAGCAGGGGGAGGCTACACCTTC
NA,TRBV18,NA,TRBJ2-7,CASSEGASGSYEQYF,TGTGCCAGCTCAGAAGGGGCGAGTGGCTCCTACGAGCAGTACTTC
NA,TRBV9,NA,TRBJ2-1,CASSVSSGGGAGEQFF,TGTGCCAGCAGCGTATCATCAGGGGGAGGGGCGGGTGAGCAGTTCTTC
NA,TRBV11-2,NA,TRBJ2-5,CASSLGSETQYF,TGTGCCAGCAGCTTAGGTTCAGAGACCCAGTACTTC
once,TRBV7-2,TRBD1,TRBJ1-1,CASSPGQGNTEAFF,TGTGCCAGCAGCCCAGGACAGGGGAACACTGAAGCTTTCTTT
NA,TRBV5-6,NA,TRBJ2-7,CASSLQGTYEQYF,TGTGCCAGCAGCTTGCAGGGGACCTACGAGCAGTACTTC
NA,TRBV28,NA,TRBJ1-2,CASSLLTGSAGYTF,TGTGCCAGCAGTTTATTGACAGGATCGGCCGGCTACACCTTC
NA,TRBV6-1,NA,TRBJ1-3,CASSEGTRSGNTIYF,TGTGCCAGCAGTGAGGGGACACGCTCTGGAAACACCATATATTTT
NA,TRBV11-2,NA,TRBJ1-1,CASSPQVNTEAFF,TGTGCCAGCAGCCCACAGGTGAACACTGAAGCTTTCTTT
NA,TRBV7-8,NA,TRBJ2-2,CASSLSTGTGELFF,TGTGCCAGCAGCTTATCTACTGGTACCGGGGAGCTGTTTTTT
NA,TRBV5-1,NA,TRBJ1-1,CASSYGEGIATEAFF,TGCGCCAGCAGCTACGGGGAGGGTATAGCCACTGAAGCTTTCTTT
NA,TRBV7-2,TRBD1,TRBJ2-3,CATRVRTGGGDTQYF,TGTGCCACCCGAGTGCGGACAGGGGGCGGAGATACGCAGTATTTT
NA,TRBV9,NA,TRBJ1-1,CASSRLGRSDTEAFF,TGTGCCAGCAGCCGCCTCGGCAGGTCAGACACTGAAGCTTTCTTT
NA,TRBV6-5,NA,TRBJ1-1,CASSYGQQNTEAFF,TGTGCCAGCAGTTACGGGCAGCAGAACACTGAAGCTTTCTTT
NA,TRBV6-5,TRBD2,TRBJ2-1,CASSRTSGSKNEQFF,TGTGCCAGCAGTAGGACTAGCGGGAGTAAGAATGAGCAGTTCTTC
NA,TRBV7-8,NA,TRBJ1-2,CASSPEGWVYGYTF,TGTGCCAGCAGCCCCGAGGGGTGGGTCTATGGCTACACCTTC
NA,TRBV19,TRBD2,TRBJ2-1,CASSVSGRAHEQFF,TGTGCCAGTAGTGTTAGCGGGAGGGCCCATGAGCAGTTCTTC
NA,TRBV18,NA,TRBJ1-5,CASSPLGNSNQPQHF,TGTGCCAGCTCACCACTAGGGAATAGCAATCAGCCCCAGCATTTT
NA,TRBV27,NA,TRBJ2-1,CASSFGITYFNEQFF,TGTGCCAGCAGTTTCGGGATTACCTACTTCAATGAGCAGTTCTTC
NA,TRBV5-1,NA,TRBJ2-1,CASSSQSYNEQFF,TGCGCCAGCAGCTCACAGTCCTACAATGAGCAGTTCTTC
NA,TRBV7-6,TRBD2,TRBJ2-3,CASSPSGSRTDTQYF,TGTGCCAGCAGCCCTAGCGGGAGTCGGACAGATACGCAGTATTTT
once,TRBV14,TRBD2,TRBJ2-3,CASSLSGRALNTQYF,TGTGCCAGCAGCCTTAGCGGGAGGGCCTTGAATACGCAGTATTTT
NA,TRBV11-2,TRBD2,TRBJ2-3,CASSRTSGRSDTQYF,TGTGCCAGCAGCCGGACTAGCGGGAGGTCAGATACGCAGTATTTT
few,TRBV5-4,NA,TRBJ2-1,CASSLGGRLNNEQFF,TGTGCCAGCAGCTTGGGTGGACGCCTAAACAATGAGCAGTTCTTC
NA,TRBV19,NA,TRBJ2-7,CASRNTPGPLSANSEQYF,TGTGCCAGTAGGAATACACCGGGACCCCTGTCGGCTAACTCCGAGCAGTACTTC
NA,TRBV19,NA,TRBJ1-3,CASSPLVGSGNTIYF,TGTGCCAGTAGTCCCCTGGTCGGCTCTGGAAACACCATATATTTT
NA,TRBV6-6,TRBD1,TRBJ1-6,CASSYRDSNSPLHF,TGTGCCAGCAGTTACCGGGACAGTAATTCACCCCTCCACTTT
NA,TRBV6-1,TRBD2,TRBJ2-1,CAGERGGPYNEQFF,TGTGCCGGGGAGCGGGGGGGGCCCTACAATGAGCAGTTCTTC
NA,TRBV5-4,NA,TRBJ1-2,CASSLAGATNRGYTF,TGTGCCAGCAGCTTGGCGGGGGCCACGAATCGTGGCTACACCTTC
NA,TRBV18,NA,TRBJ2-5,CASSPRTEETQYF,TGTGCCAGCTCACCTCGGACAGAAGAGACCCAGTACTTC
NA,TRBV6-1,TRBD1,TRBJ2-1,CASGGQGRTNEQFF,TGTGCCAGCGGGGGACAGGGCAGGACCAATGAGCAGTTCTTC
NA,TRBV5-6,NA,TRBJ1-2,CASIIWGAIYGYTF,TGTGCCAGCATCATTTGGGGGGCGATCTATGGCTACACCTTC
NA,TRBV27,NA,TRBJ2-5,CASSFLAGQETQYF,TGTGCCAGCAGTTTTCTGGCAGGTCAAGAGACCCAGTACTTC
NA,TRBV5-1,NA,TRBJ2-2,CASESKNTGELFF,TGCGCCAGCGAAAGCAAGAACACCGGGGAGCTGTTTTTT
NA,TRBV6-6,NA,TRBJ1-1,CASSYWGDEAFF,TGTGCCAGCAGTTACTGGGGGGACGAAGCTTTCTTT
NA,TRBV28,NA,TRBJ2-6,CASSPRLGGANVLTF,TGTGCCAGCAGTCCAAGGTTGGGGGGGGCCAACGTCCTGACTTTC